This T cell receptor (beta chain) is drawn from a study of neurological immune-mediated disorders. Study-wide results and limits: HTLV-1-associated myelopathy had the most TCR clonal expansion, whereas multiple sclerosis had the least (lower than in healthy controls).

This clonotype was detected ten times or more. Antigen: not known. Unsorted libraries were prepared from 2 million PBMCs that had been stored at -80 C. 5'RACE with 10-nucleotide random UMIs generated the cDNA. Each CDR3 protein is one row after TCRdb ran MiXCR on the 5' RACE reads. The sample shows 40,000 to 50,000 distinct CDR3 sequences, approximately 10% of them seen only once. Looked up from germline, CDR1 is SGHRS and CDR2 is YFSETQ. The V end was cut by 4 bases, the J end by 2 bases, with 9 bases between. CDR3 length: 13 residues. The material sequenced was PBMCs. The clonotype was recovered from a woman in her thirties or forties with HTLV-1-associated myelopathy (HAM/TSP). The chain recombines TRBV5-1 with TRBJ1-2; the D gene is possibly TRBD1 (6 bases). The CDR3 DNA reads TGCGCCAGCAGCAACAGGGTGAACTATGGCTACACCTTC. Translating it yields CASSNRVNYGYTF.